Listed below are T cell receptor beta chains from one sample, sequenced in a study of blood T cell repertoires in COVID-19. Some clones are missing from TCRdb's copy, which holds only in-frame ones; the method was immunoSEQ multiplex PCR. The sample contains about 330,000 clones, about nine tenths of which appear only once. What was sequenced was peripheral blood. Receptors originate from a man under 40 with COVID-19, enrolled during active disease. The CDR3 runs from the conserved cysteine through the conserved F or W. A D gene is named only where the DNA matches it firmly. Expanded clones get a size class; other rows say once, few or many, or leave the size out.

12,TRBV12-3/TRBV12-4,NA,NA,TRBJ1-2,CASRLPRGGYTF,TGTGCCAGCAGACTCCCCCGGGGGGGCTACACCTTC
15,TRBV9,TRBD1,NA,TRBJ2-2,CASATGTGDTGELFF,TGTGCCAGCGCAACCGGGACAGGGGACACCGGGGAGCTGTTTTTT
14,TRBV19,NA,once,TRBJ1-1,CASSNKASVTEAFF,TGTGCCAGTAGTAATAAGGCTAGCGTCACTGAAGCTTTCTTT
15,TRBV2,TRBD2,NA,TRBJ2-1,CASKPSGSSYNEQFF,TGTGCCAGCAAGCCTAGCGGCAGCTCCTACAATGAGCAGTTCTTC
15,TRBV19,TRBD2,NA,TRBJ2-1,CASSISGVPYNEQFF,TGTGCCAGTAGTATTAGCGGGGTACCCTACAATGAGCAGTTCTTC
15,TRBV6-8,NA,NA,TRBJ2-3,CANPQDSVSSDTQYF,TGTGCCAACCCACAGGACAGCGTATCCTCAGATACGCAGTATTTT
13,TRBV2,NA,few,TRBJ1-6,CASSEQANSPLHF,TGTGCCAGCAGTGAACAGGCTAATTCACCCCTCCACTTT
15,TRBV6-5,TRBD2,once,TRBJ2-3,CASSSTSGGWDTQYF,TGTGCCAGCAGCTCGACTAGCGGGGGGTGGGATACGCAGTATTTT
15,TRBV7-6,TRBD1,NA,TRBJ2-2,CASSLVYRGTGELFF,TGTGCCAGCAGCTTAGTCTACAGGGGCACCGGGGAGCTGTTTTTT
12,TRBV30,NA,NA,TRBJ1-2,CAWSVGGVGYTF,TGTGCCTGGAGTGTAGGAGGGGTAGGCTACACCTTC
16,TRBV28,TRBD1,once,TRBJ2-7,CASSLSLGQGYYEQYF,TGTGCCAGCAGTCTCTCGTTGGGACAGGGGTATTACGAGCAGTACTTC
13,TRBV28,NA,once,TRBJ2-3,CASRPRGTDTQYF,TGTGCCAGCAGGCCTCGGGGCACAGATACGCAGTATTTT
15,TRBV5-1,NA,once,TRBJ1-5,CASSLGQASTGSQHF,TGCGCCAGCAGCTTGGGACAGGCTTCTACCGGGTCCCAGCATTTT
14,TRBV2,TRBD1,NA,TRBJ1-2,CASRRQGSSYGYTF,TGTGCCAGCAGGAGACAGGGTTCGAGCTATGGCTACACCTTC
15,TRBV6-5,NA,few,TRBJ1-3,CASSWDTNSGNTIYF,TGTGCCAGCAGTTGGGACACCAATTCTGGAAACACCATATATTTT
16,TRBV19,TRBD2,NA,TRBJ2-2,CASSILAGGPTGELFF,TGTGCCAGTAGTATTCTAGCGGGAGGGCCCACCGGGGAGCTGTTTTTT
15,TRBV11-2,NA,NA,TRBJ2-1,CASSFSRDPYNEQFF,TGTGCCAGCAGCTTCTCGCGGGACCCCTACAATGAGCAGTTCTTC
16,TRBV6-5,NA,NA,TRBJ1-4,CASSYWTARKNEKLFF,TGTGCCAGCAGTTACTGGACAGCTCGAAAGAATGAAAAACTGTTTTTT
16,TRBV5-4,TRBD2,once,TRBJ2-7,CASSASPGGLLYEQYF,TGTGCCAGCAGCGCATCCCCCGGGGGGTTGCTCTACGAGCAGTACTTC
16,TRBV14,NA,NA,TRBJ2-1,CASSRGTGRGYNEQFF,TGTGCCAGCAGCCGCGGGACGGGAAGAGGGTACAATGAGCAGTTCTTC
13,TRBV5-4,NA,NA,TRBJ1-4,CASSRQANEKLFF,TGTGCCAGCAGCCGGCAGGCTAATGAAAAACTGTTTTTT
18,TRBV7-9,NA,NA,TRBJ1-2,CASTLRGSWEGSGDGYTF,TGTGCCAGCACCCTCCGCGGGTCTTGGGAAGGGAGTGGAGATGGCTACACCTTC
16,TRBV4-1,TRBD2,NA,TRBJ2-7,CASSQGGVSSLGEQYF,TGCGCCAGCAGCCAGGGAGGGGTTAGTTCCTTGGGGGAGCAGTACTTC
18,TRBV14,NA,NA,TRBJ2-6,CASSQAKTGYSGANVLTF,TGTGCCAGCAGCCAGGCTAAGACAGGTTACTCTGGGGCCAACGTCCTGACTTTC
18,TRBV7-9,TRBD2,NA,TRBJ2-5,CASSLLRSTSGRTETQYF,TGTGCCAGCAGCTTATTGCGCTCCACTAGCGGGAGAACGGAGACCCAGTACTTC